The sample holds a few counts of the clone carrying this T cell receptor (beta chain). The data are from a study of neurological immune-mediated disorders. By 5'RACE with 10-nucleotide random UMIs, the cDNA was made. In TCRdb, the 5' RACE reads were re-called with MiXCR into one record per CDR3 protein. The sample has more than 15,000 distinct CDR3 sequences; around 10% are singletons. The CDR3 runs 14 residues. J was trimmed by 4 bases and V by 3 bases; bases with no gene match: 4. Germline CDR1 is SQVTM and CDR2 is ANQGSEA. The source of this sequence is a woman aged 45-65 years in good health. The chain employs TRBV29-1 and TRBJ1-2; 11 bases agree with TRBD1. The specimen was CD8+ T cells from blood. The CDR3 nucleotides read TGCAGCGTTGAGGGACAGGGGGAGACCTATGGCTACACCTTC. Translation gives CSVEGQGETYGYTF. The full variable domain, with the rest looked up from reference TRBV29-1 and TRBJ1-2, is SAVISQKPSRDICQRGTSLTIQCQVDSQVTMMFWYRQQPGQSLTLIATANQGSEATYESGFVIDKFPISRPNLTFSTLTVSNMSPEDSSIYLCSVEGQGETYGYTFGSGTRLTVV.